Below are 9 T cell receptor beta chains sequenced from a single sample in a study of T cell responses to AZD1222 COVID-19 vaccine. This table comes from immunoSEQ multiplex PCR, and its TCRdb copy is limited to in-frame clones, with some not included. The table shows about 150,000 clones, with roughly nine tenths occurring only once. The material was peripheral blood, obtained 28 days after the second AZD1222 dose. The receptors were sampled from an adult who received the AZD1222 COVID-19 vaccine.

The V call is TRBV27, the J call TRBJ2-7; 7 nucleotides line up with TRBD1. The CDR3 runs 14 residues. CDR1 is MNHEY, CDR2 SMNVEV, per germline (reference sequence). The ends lost 5 bases at V and 3 bases at J; junction bases unmatched: 7. CDR3 residues: CASSKYRGRYEQYF. The CDR3 DNA sequence: TGTGCCAGCAGTAAATACAGGGGACGCTACGAGCAGTACTTC.

This clone occurred once. This chain connects TRBV28 to TRBJ2-1; D is ambiguous. The V end lost 5 bases, the J end lost 0 bases, and 14 bases lay between the germline ends. Germline V gene lookup returns CDR1 MDHEN and CDR2 SYDVKM. This CDR3 is 16 amino acids long. In DNA form, the CDR3 reads TGTGCCAGCAGTGGAAGAGGACCAAGCTCCTACAATGAGCAGTTCTTC. It yields the protein CASSGRGPSSYNEQFF.

V gene TRBV30 combines with J gene TRBJ2-7; 9 positions agree with TRBD1. Germline CDR1 GTSNPN, CDR2 SVGIG (reference sequence). The ends lost 2 bases at V and 5 bases at J; junction bases unmatched: 7. This CDR3 is 14 amino acids long. The CDR3 here is CAWSSGQGINEQYF. CDR3 in DNA: TGTGCCTGGAGTTCGGGACAGGGAATCAACGAGCAGTACTTC.

The V gene is TRBV19, the J gene TRBJ1-6; a possible D gene is TRBD1 (5 bases). V dropped 3 bases and J dropped 10 bases, with 10 bases sitting between them. The CDR3 is made up of 13 amino acids. CDR1 is LNHDA, CDR2 SQIVND, per germline (reference sequence). The CDR3 loop reads CASSMVGESPLHF. The CDR3 bases are TGTGCCAGTAGTATGGTAGGGGAATCACCCCTCCACTTT.

This sequence joins TRBV19 and TRBJ2-2; D is undetermined. Germline CDR1 and CDR2: LNHDA and SQIVND (reference sequence). Trimming removed 3 bases at V and 2 bases at J, with 16 bases between. The CDR3 has 17 residues. The CDR3, as DNA: TGTGCCAGTAGTATTTTTGGCCGGACCACAAACACCGGGGAGCTGTTTTTT. Translating gives CASSIFGRTTNTGELFF.

The chain uses TRBV9 and TRBJ1-1, with 9 nucleotides matching TRBD1. The CDR3 covers 17 residues. Germline V CDR1 and CDR2: SGDLS, YYNGEE. J was trimmed by 2 bases and V by 0 bases; bases with no gene match: 8. CDR3 loop: CASSVVRDRATNTEAFF. The CDR3 nucleotides are TGTGCCAGCAGCGTAGTCCGGGACAGGGCTACTAACACTGAAGCTTTCTTT.

This clone was detected only once. The V gene is TRBV19, the J gene TRBJ2-1, with TRBD1 matching 7 bases. This CDR3 spans 15 amino acids. Trimming removed 6 bases from V and 0 bases from J; junction bases left unmatched: 5. CDR1 is LNHDA, CDR2 SQIVND, per germline (reference sequence). This chain's CDR3 is CASSDRDNSYNEQFF. The DNA of the CDR3 is TGTGCCAGTAGCGACAGGGACAACTCCTACAATGAGCAGTTCTTC.

The J gene is TRBJ2-5, the V gene TRBV24-1, with TRBD1 as a possible D gene (5 bases). The CDR3 is made up of 16 amino acids. V shed 0 bases and J shed 5 bases, with 15 bases lying between them. Germline CDR1 and CDR2: KGHDR and SFDVKD. Here the CDR3 DNA reads TGTGCCACCAGTGATTTGAATGATGCGGCAGGGGAGACCCAGTACTTC. Protein sequence: CATSDLNDAAGETQYF.

The chain has TRBV9 and TRBJ2-3; possibly TRBD2 for D (6 bases). Germline CDR1 reads SGDLS; CDR2 reads YYNGEE. CDR3 size: 16 residues. Trimming cost V 3 bases and J 4 bases, with 18 bases left between them. Here the CDR3 reads CASSGQVGSGPDTQYF. DNA of the CDR3: TGTGCCAGCAGCGGCCAGGTCGGGAGCGGGCCAGATACGCAGTATTTT. Full variable domain (remainder filled in from reference TRBV9 and TRBJ2-3): DSGVTQTPKHLITATGQRVTLRCSPRSGDLSVYWYQQSLDQGLQFLIQYYNGEERAKGNILERFSAQQFPDLHSELNLSSLELGDSALYFCASSGQVGSGPDTQYFGPGTRLTVL.